This is a list of T cell receptor beta chains from one sample in a study of a mutant IDH1 vaccine in newly diagnosed glioma. TCRdb's copy holds only in-frame clones and misses some; the assay was immunoSEQ multiplex PCR. The sample lists 69,000 or so clones, 85% to 90% occurring once. Antigens of these TCRs are unknown. The sequencing used PBMCs, collected from a glioma patient whose treatment included an IDH1 peptide vaccine. These receptor sequences come from a man younger than 40 with glioma. Both conserved end residues are part of each CDR3. Each record gives: J gene, clone size, V gene, D gene, CDR3 DNA, CDR3 protein. A D gene is named only where the DNA matches it firmly. Where a row states a size, it is once, few, many or the class of an expanded clone; other rows omit it.

TRBJ2-1 - TRBV28 - TGTGCCAGCAGTTTATGGGGCTCCTCCTACAATGAGCAGTTCTTC CASSLWGSSYNEQFF
TRBJ2-3 once TRBV2 TRBD1 TGTGCCAGCAGTTACCAGCATACCTTTAGTAGGGACAGGACATCACCTAGCACAGATACGCAGTATTTT CASSYQHTFSRDRTSPSTDTQYF
TRBJ1-5 - TRBV5-5 TRBD1 TGTGCCAGCAGCTTTTACCCCGGGACAGGGTTTGGCCAGCCCCAGCATTTT CASSFYPGTGFGQPQHF
TRBJ2-7 - TRBV18 TRBD2 TGTGCCAGCTCACCGGGGGGGAACTACGAGCAGTACTTC CASSPGGNYEQYF
TRBJ1-1 once TRBV6-6 - TGTGCCAGCAGTTACCGGGACCTGAACACTGAAGCTTTCTTT CASSYRDLNTEAFF
TRBJ2-6 - TRBV27 - TGTGCCAGCAGTTTTCTTCAGGCGACTGGGGCCAACGTCCTGACTTTC CASSFLQATGANVLTF
TRBJ2-3 - TRBV19 TRBD2 TGTGCCAGTAGTATCGGTCTAGCGGGGGTCACAGATACGCAGTATTTT CASSIGLAGVTDTQYF
TRBJ2-1 - TRBV9 - TGTGCCAGCAGCGCATCCAAGGCAAGCTCCTACAATGAGCAGTTCTTC CASSASKASSYNEQFF
TRBJ2-7 - TRBV15 - TGTGCCACCAGCCTAACTTCCGGCGAGCAGTACTTC CATSLTSGEQYF
TRBJ2-6 - TRBV5-1 - TGCGCCAGCAGCACCGGGACCTCTGGGGCCAACGTCCTGACTTTC CASSTGTSGANVLTF
TRBJ2-3 once TRBV5-1 TRBD1 TGCGCCAGCAGACAGGGGGCCTCAGATACGCAGTATTTT CASRQGASDTQYF
TRBJ1-2 once TRBV29-1 TRBD1 TGCAGCGTCACAGGGGGCGCCAACTATGGCTACACCTTC CSVTGGANYGYTF
TRBJ1-1 - TRBV6-5 TRBD1 TGTGCCAGCAGAATAACGGGACAGGGTCGCACTGAAGCTTTCTTT CASRITGQGRTEAFF
TRBJ2-2 - TRBV6-7 TRBD2 TGTGCCAGCACCTGGGGAGGCGGGAGGGTTGGCGGGGAGCTGTTTTTT CASTWGGGRVGGELFF
TRBJ2-2 - TRBV4-2 TRBD2 TGTGCCAGCAGCCAAGGTGCGGGAGTCTACACCGGGGAGCTGTTTTTT CASSQGAGVYTGELFF
TRBJ2-5 - TRBV19 - TGTGCCAGTAGTTCTGGGTACCAAGAGACCCAGTACTTC CASSSGYQETQYF
TRBJ1-1 - TRBV2 - TGTGCCAGCAGGAAGTGGGGGCGCACTGAAGCTTTCTTT CASRKWGRTEAFF